This T cell receptor beta chain was documented in a study of Graves' ophthalmopathy and Graves' hyperthyroidism. There are many counts of this clonotype. RNA transcripts were the source from which TCR beta CDR3 regions were amplified. Second-round multiplex PCR came after first-round RT-PCR with HTBI primers. TCRdb re-called the multiplex PCR reads through MiXCR, storing one row per CDR3 protein. Of 220,000 or so distinct CDR3 sequences detected, roughly a fifth appear once; the ten largest clones hold about 40%. Germline loops: CDR1 PRHDT, CDR2 FYEKMQ (reference sequence). V lost 6 bases and J lost 5, with 10 bases in between. CDR3 length equals 13 residues.

The gene calls are TRBV13 and TRBJ2-2; D perhaps matches TRBD1 (5 bases). The sample was peripheral blood. The sequence derives from a woman in her 50s with Graves' ophthalmopathy. CDR3 sequence (DNA): TGTGCCAGCAGTCGACGACAGACCGGGGAGCTGTTTTTT. Encoded protein: CASSRRQTGELFF.